The clone carrying this T cell receptor beta chain has just a few counts. These data belong to a study of blood T cell repertoires in COVID-19. This table comes from immunoSEQ multiplex PCR, and its TCRdb copy is limited to in-frame clones, with some not included. The repertoire holds about 200,000 clones, over 80% seen once, with about 27% in the top ten. The TCR was taken from a man aged 35 to 55 with acute or convalescent COVID-19. The sample was peripheral blood.

CDR3 nucleotide sequence: TGTGCCAGCAGCCTGGGACTAGCGGGAGGGCCACAGGACGAGCAGTACTTC. As protein: CASSLGLAGGPQDEQYF. The chain combines TRBV7-9 with TRBJ2-7; 16 bases align to TRBD2. Unmatched junction bases numbered 9, after V lost 5 bases and J lost 5 bases. The length of the CDR3 is 17 residues. The germline CDR1 and CDR2 sequences are SEHNR and FQNEAQ (reference sequence).